These T cell receptor beta chains were read from a single sample in a study of regulatory T cells in long-lasting Graves disease. TCRdb re-derived calls from the multiplex PCR reads in MiXCR, one entry per CDR3 protein. The sample carries 440,000 or so distinct CDR3 sequences, over 15% recorded once. This sample also belongs to another study, concerning T cells in Graves' hyperthyroidism and ophthalmopathy.

The starting material was peripheral blood mononuclear cells (PBMCs), obtained at new diagnosis, from a patient treated with antithyroid drugs. Receptors were obtained from a woman younger than 45 with Graves disease. The CDR3 runs from the conserved cysteine through the conserved F or W. D genes are given only for firm matches. The listing skips clone size in some rows; elsewhere it reads once, few, many or a size class.

TRBJ2-7 TRBD2 many TRBV28 TGTGCCAGCAGGCCCTCTAGCGGAAGCTCCTACGAGCAGTACTTC CASRPSSGSSYEQYF
TRBJ2-7 - - TRBV28 TGTGCCAGCTCACCGAAGGACGGGTTCTCCTACGAGCAGTACTTC CASSPKDGFSYEQYF
TRBJ1-1 - few TRBV28 TGTGCCAGCAGGCTGACGAGGGGTAGTGGTGAAGCTTTCTTT CASRLTRGSGEAFF
TRBJ2-1 TRBD2 - TRBV5-5 TGTGCCAGCAGCAACGACTGGACTAGCGGGAGGCAGGATGAGCAGTTCTTC CASSNDWTSGRQDEQFF
TRBJ2-6 - many TRBV7-2 TGTGCCAGCAGCTTAGACCACCCCTCTGGGGCCAACGTCCTGACTTTC CASSLDHPSGANVLTF
TRBJ2-7 - many TRBV30 TGTGCCTGGAGTGTGCTAGGGGGGTACTCCTACGAGCAGTACTTC CAWSVLGGYSYEQYF
TRBJ2-1 TRBD2 many TRBV2 TGTGCCAGGAAAGAGCGGGAAAGCTCCTACAATGAGCAGTTCTTC CARKERESSYNEQFF
TRBJ1-4 - - TRBV6-1 TGTGCCAGCAGTGAAGCTCCTCTAGGGTCCGGGGATGAAAAACTGTTTTTT CASSEAPLGSGDEKLFF
TRBJ2-7 - many TRBV11-2 TGTGCCAGCAGCTCGCGGGAATTTATAAACGAGCAGTACTTC CASSSREFINEQYF
TRBJ2-7 TRBD2 many TRBV11-2 TGTGCCAGCAGCCTACGAAGGACTAGCGGGAGCTACGAGCAGTACTTC CASSLRRTSGSYEQYF
TRBJ1-5 - few TRBV7-9 TGTGCCAGCAGCTTAGGAGGTACGGGTCAGCCCCAGCATTTT CASSLGGTGQPQHF
TRBJ2-7 - many TRBV28 TGTGCCAGCAGTTTCTCCCACCGGACGAGGTCCTACGAGCAGTACTTC CASSFSHRTRSYEQYF
TRBJ1-5 - many TRBV7-9 TGTGCCAGCAGCTTAGACGTCCCGGATCAGCCCCAGCATTTT CASSLDVPDQPQHF
TRBJ1-1 - many TRBV5-1 TGCGCCAGCAGCTTGGAGGGGTGGGAAAACACTGAAGCTTTCTTT CASSLEGWENTEAFF
TRBJ1-1 - many TRBV19 TGTGCCAGTAGTATCGGTCCGGGGGCGAACACTGAAGCTTTCTTT CASSIGPGANTEAFF
TRBJ1-1 TRBD1 few TRBV20-1 TGCAGTGCAGTCGACAGGGGGCACACTGAAGCTTTCTTT CSAVDRGHTEAFF
TRBJ2-7 TRBD2 - TRBV20-1 TGCAGTGGCCGTACTAGCGGGGGAATCTACGAGCAGTACTTC CSGRTSGGIYEQYF
TRBJ1-1 - few TRBV28 TGTGCCAGCAGTTTAAATTGGAGCTTAGCTTTCTTT CASSLNWSLAFF
TRBJ2-7 TRBD2 many TRBV7-6 TGTGCCAGCAGCTTAGAAGGGGTAGCGGGAGGTATAAAAGGCGAGCAGTACTTC CASSLEGVAGGIKGEQYF
TRBJ2-7 - - TRBV10-3 TGTGCCAGCACCGACTGGGCCGGAGGGCCCTCTTACTTC CASTDWAGGPSYF
TRBJ2-7 TRBD2 many TRBV11-2 TGTGCCAGCCGACTAGCGGGAGACGAGCAGTACTTC CASRLAGDEQYF
TRBJ1-1 - many TRBV7-9 TGTGCCAGCAGTTCTAGCCGAATGGACATGGGCAAGACTGAAGCTTTCTTT CASSSSRMDMGKTEAFF
TRBJ2-3 - many TRBV11-2 TGTGCCAGCAGCCTGCCGGGAAGGGAGAGATACACAGATACGCAGTATTTT CASSLPGRERYTDTQYF